Below, 29 T cell receptor beta chains from the same sample are listed, as sequenced in a study of T cells after yellow fever vaccination. TCRdb redid the calling of the 5' RACE reads with MiXCR, one entry per CDR3 protein. The repertoire holds about 340,000 distinct CDR3 sequences, with roughly 4% as singletons. Sequencing used PBMCs, obtained 5 days after the yellow fever booster vaccination. The receptors come from a man aged 18-30 years who received the YFV17D yellow fever vaccine.

This clonotype came up many times. This chain joins TRBV4-3 and TRBJ1-1; tentatively, D is TRBD1 (5 bases). Looked up from germline, CDR1 is LGHNA and CDR2 is YSLEER. V was trimmed by 0 bases and J by 10 bases, leaving 15 bases between them. This CDR3 is 14 amino acids long. The CDR3 reads CASSQDLGATGAFF. The DNA for the CDR3 is TGCGCCAGCAGCCAAGATCTAGGGGCCACGGGAGCTTTCTTT.

V gene TRBV4-2 combines with J gene TRBJ2-5, with D possibly called TRBD1 or TRBD2 (6 bases each). The CDR3 length is 17 residues. Germline V gene sequence: CDR1 LGHNA, CDR2 YNFKEQ. V lost 4 bases and J 5 bases, leaving 23 bases between the germline ends. CDR3 residues: CASSPSNLGGPWETQYF. In DNA form, the CDR3 reads TGTGCCAGCAGCCCCTCCAATTTGGGGGGCCCTTGGGAGACCCAGTACTTC.

The rearrangement uses TRBV12-3 or TRBV12-4 and TRBJ2-6; D might be TRBD1 (5 bases). CDR3 size: 17 residues. V was shortened by 2 bases and J by 1 base, with 12 bases between the two germline ends. CDR3 protein: CASSLRGLKSGANVLTF. The DNA for the CDR3 is TGTGCCAGCAGTTTAAGGGGCTTGAAGTCTGGGGCCAACGTCCTGACTTTC.

This clonotype appeared many times. The chain joins TRBV28 to TRBJ2-1; 8 nucleotides align to TRBD2. V shed 5 bases, J shed 0 bases, and the junction held 6 bases outside the gene matches. Germline V gene sequence: CDR1 MDHEN, CDR2 SYDVKM. The length of the CDR3 is 16 residues. The DNA for the CDR3 is TGTGCCAGCAGTCCGATAACTAGCGGCTCCTACAATGAGCAGTTCTTC. It codes for CASSPITSGSYNEQFF.

V gene TRBV9 combines with J gene TRBJ1-6; D gene unclear. The length of the CDR3 is 14 residues. The ends were cut back, 4 bases at V and 11 bases at J, with 16 bases in the middle. Germline CDR1 SGDLS, CDR2 YYNGEE. The CDR3 nucleotides read TGTGCCAGCAGCCCACCGGGTCTGGGTGCACCCCTCCACTTT. Protein sequence: CASSPPGLGAPLHF.

This clonotype was seen at least ten times. This rearrangement joins TRBV7-2 to TRBJ2-3, with D perhaps TRBD2 (5 bases). The CDR3 has 12 residues. Germline V gene data show CDR1 as SGHTA and CDR2 as FQGNSA. Trimming removed 4 bases from V and 7 bases from J, with 9 bases in between. CDR3 sequence reads: CASSSTGNTQYF. DNA of the CDR3: TGTGCCAGCAGCTCAACGGGAAATACGCAGTATTTT.

This clonotype was seen at least ten times. This sequence joins TRBV7-9 and TRBJ2-7; D is unresolved. The CDR3 is made up of 15 amino acids. Trimming left V 5 bases short and J 2 bases short, with 16 bases between. The germline V gene has CDR1 SEHNR and CDR2 FQNEAQ (reference sequence). The CDR3 DNA reads TGTGCCAGCAGCCCAGGTGGGATGAGGACCTACGAGCAGTACTTC. Its translation is CASSPGGMRTYEQYF. The full variable domain, its missing parts supplied by reference TRBV7-9 and TRBJ2-7, is DTGVSQNPRHKITKRGQNVTFRCDPISEHNRLYWYRQTLGQGPEFLTYFQNEAQLEKSRLLSDRFSAERPKGSFSTLEIQRTEQGDSAMYLCASSPGGMRTYEQYFGPGTRLTVT.

On this clonotype itself: This may be a read error: a much more frequent sequence differs by one nucleotide. The genes are TRBV4-3 and TRBJ1-1; D not resolved. The CDR3 length is 15 residues. V gave up 3 bases and J gave up 5 bases, with 16 bases separating them. The V gene's germline CDR1 is LGHNA and CDR2 YSLEER. DNA for the CDR3: TGCGCCAGCAGCCAGGGAGGGCACTGGAAGACTGAAGCTTTCTTT. Translating it yields CASSQGGHWKTEAFF.

The sample holds many counts of this clonotype. This chain connects TRBV27 to TRBJ2-1, with 13 bases identical to TRBD2. Unmatched junction bases numbered 14, after V lost 6 bases and J lost 9 bases. The CDR3 has 17 amino acids. Germline CDR1 is MNHEY and CDR2 is SMNVEV (reference sequence). The CDR3 DNA follows: TGTGCCAGCAGCCACTTGTTCGGACTAGCGGGGGTAGCTGAGCAGTTCTTC. Translation: CASSHLFGLAGVAEQFF.

This clonotype was picked up a small number of times. The rearrangement joins TRBV6-2 or TRBV6-3 to TRBJ2-5; the D is unclear. The germline V and J ends were trimmed by 6 bases and 0 bases, with 8 bases remaining between them. The CDR3 is 13 residues long. Germline V gene lookup returns CDR1 MNHEY and CDR2 SVGEGT. The CDR3 nucleotides read TGTGCCAGCAGAACCAGGTACCAAGAGACCCAGTACTTC. Its translation: CASRTRYQETQYF.

This clonotype was seen only a few times. The chain carries TRBV12-3 or TRBV12-4 and TRBJ1-5; 8 nucleotides line up with TRBD1. J was trimmed by 8 bases and V by 5 bases; bases with no gene match: 5. This CDR3 has 13 amino acids. CDR3 in amino acids: CASSRQGLEPQHF. Written as DNA, the CDR3 is TGTGCCAGCAGTCGACAGGGGTTAGAGCCCCAGCATTTT.

This clonotype was found many times. This chain uses TRBV6-5 with TRBJ1-1; 10 bases agree with TRBD1. The CDR3 loop spans 19 amino acids. With V trimmed by 0 bases and J by 5 bases, 15 bases remained unmatched. Per germline, CDR1 MNHEY and CDR2 SVGAGI. The CDR3 reads CASSYSTGTGAFGGTEAFF. For the CDR3, the DNA is TGTGCCAGCAGTTACTCGACCGGGACAGGGGCTTTCGGTGGGACTGAAGCTTTCTTT.

This clonotype came up many times. The chain joins TRBV7-2 to TRBJ2-5, with 12 positions matching TRBD2. The CDR3 totals 16 residues. Germline lookup yields CDR1 SGHTA and CDR2 FQGNSA. V shed 0 bases and J 2 bases; nucleotides not matched to a gene: 1. CDR3 protein: CASSLATSGGQETQYF. CDR3 nucleotides: TGTGCCAGCAGCTTAGCGACTAGCGGGGGTCAAGAGACCCAGTACTTC. The complete variable domain, with remaining parts taken from reference TRBV7-2 and TRBJ2-5, reads GAGVSQSPSNKVTEKGKDVELRCDPISGHTALYWYRQSLGQGLEFLIYFQGNSAPDKSGLPSDRFSAERTGGSVSTLTIQRTQQEDSAVYLCASSLATSGGQETQYFGPGTRLLVL.

This clonotype was detected only a few times. The chain is built from TRBV20-1 and TRBJ2-3; D remains ambiguous. Between the trimmed V and J ends, which lost 0 bases and 1 base, there was a span of 11 bases. This CDR3 region has 15 residues. The germline CDR1 and CDR2 sequences are DFQATT and SNEGSKA (reference sequence). CDR3 protein: CSARDIGAGTDTQYF. In DNA form, the CDR3 reads TGCAGTGCTAGAGATATAGGAGCTGGCACAGATACGCAGTATTTT.

This clonotype occurred many times. The CDR3 here is CASSSDTLGEKLFF. In DNA form, the CDR3 reads TGTGCCAGCAGCTCGGACACCCTTGGAGAAAAACTGTTTTTT. V usage is TRBV6-5 and J usage is TRBJ1-4; a possible D gene is TRBD1 (5 bases). The CDR3 is made up of 14 amino acids. V lost 6 bases and J lost 8, with 16 bases in between. CDR1 is MNHEY, CDR2 SVGAGI, per germline.

As for this clonotype: An end of the junction does not agree with germline; a read error may underlie this. V usage is TRBV7-2 and J usage is TRBJ1-2, with D tentatively TRBD1 (5 bases). The CDR3 covers 14 residues. Germline loops: CDR1 SGHTA, CDR2 FQGNSA. As DNA, the CDR3 is TGTGCCAGCAACTTAGGGGCCAAGGGCTATGGCTACACCTTC. This gives the protein CASNLGAKGYGYTF.

This clonotype has just a few counts. CDR3 DNA sequence: TGTGCCAGCAGCTTGGGGGGAGACTGGGAGCTGTTTTTT. As protein: CASSLGGDWELFF. The chain uses TRBV7-2 and TRBJ2-2; tentatively, D is TRBD2 (6 bases). V lost 3 bases and J lost 9, with 11 bases in between. Germline values: CDR1 SGHTA, CDR2 FQGNSA. The CDR3 length is 13 residues.

This sequence joins TRBV14 and TRBJ2-7; TRBD2 matches at 8 bases. V was pared by 0 bases and J by 7 bases, with 11 bases of the junction left unmatched. Germline V gene sequence: CDR1 SGHDN, CDR2 FVKESK. This CDR3 has 16 amino acids. The chain's CDR3 is CASSQEGLAGTIEQYF. The CDR3 DNA follows: TGTGCCAGCAGCCAAGAGGGGCTAGCGGGTACCATTGAGCAGTACTTC.

This sequence joins TRBV29-1 and TRBJ2-5; 7 nucleotides match TRBD2. V lost 1 base, J lost 7 bases, and 12 bases stayed unmatched. The CDR3 covers 15 residues. Germline CDR1 SQVTM, CDR2 ANQGSEA. The CDR3 spells CSVEVRASGLGTQYF. CDR3 sequence (DNA): TGCAGCGTTGAAGTCCGGGCTAGCGGTTTGGGGACCCAGTACTTC.

This clonotype has ten or more counts. This chain uses TRBV6-2 or TRBV6-3 with TRBJ2-3; TRBD2 matches at 7 bases. Germline CDR1 MNHEY, CDR2 SVGEGT. V gave up 6 bases and J gave up 0 bases; unmatched junction bases: 9. This CDR3 is built from 16 residues. The CDR3 DNA is TGTGCCAGCAGCTCCGAGCTAGCGGTCAGCACAGATACGCAGTATTTT. Its protein product is CASSSELAVSTDTQYF.

There are a few counts of this clonotype. V and J are TRBV11-1 and TRBJ1-1; D is unclear. V was shortened by 5 bases and J by 4 bases, with 17 bases between the two germline ends. Germline V CDR1 and CDR2: SGHAT, FQDESV (reference sequence). The CDR3 is made up of 15 amino acids. CDR3 sequence reads: CASSKSWVGFTEAFF. The DNA of the CDR3 is TGTGCCAGCAGCAAGTCGTGGGTAGGGTTCACTGAAGCTTTCTTT.

This clonotype was recorded a few times. This rearrangement joins TRBV5-4 to TRBJ1-2; D might be TRBD1 (5 bases). CDR3 length: 13 residues. CDR1 and CDR2 from the germline V gene are SGHNT and YYREEE (reference sequence). The germline V and J ends were trimmed by 5 bases and 8 bases, with 16 bases remaining between them. As DNA, the CDR3 is TGTGCCAGCAGGTATAGCGGGGGTCCAGGCTACACCTTC. This gives the protein CASRYSGGPGYTF.

A few counts support this clonotype. The chain is built from TRBV5-1 and TRBJ1-1; tentative D call: TRBD1 (6 bases). Trimming left V 3 bases short and J 0 bases short, with 12 bases between. The CDR3 has 15 amino acids. Germline CDR1 is SGHRS and CDR2 is YFSETQ. The CDR3 sequence is CASSWGRGMNTEAFF. Here the CDR3 DNA reads TGCGCCAGCAGCTGGGGGCGGGGTATGAACACTGAAGCTTTCTTT.

This sequence joins TRBV5-1 and TRBJ1-2, with 9 bases aligning to TRBD1. The CDR3 contains 14 residues. V shed 4 bases and J 6 bases; nucleotides not matched to a gene: 7. CDR1 SGHRS and CDR2 YFSETQ come from the germline V gene. The CDR3 reads CASSGGTGSHGYTF. The CDR3 nucleotides read TGCGCCAGCAGCGGCGGGACAGGGAGCCATGGCTACACCTTC. Based on the CDR3 plus reference TRBV5-1 and TRBJ1-2, the full variable domain is KAGVTQTPRYLIKTRGQQVTLSCSPISGHRSVSWYQQTPGQGLQFLFEYFSETQRNKGNFPGRFSGRQFSNSRSEMNVSTLELGDSALYLCASSGGTGSHGYTFGSGTRLTVV.

This clonotype appeared a few times. The CDR3 nucleotides read TGTGCCATCAGTGAGTCGACCCTTCCAGGGGGATCGGGGGGCTACACCTTC. It yields the protein CAISESTLPGGSGGYTF. This chain uses TRBV10-3 with TRBJ1-2; 7 nucleotides line up with TRBD1. Trimming at V came to 0 bases and at J to 8 bases, leaving 15 bases not matched to a gene. The germline V gene encodes CDR1 ENHRY and CDR2 SYGVKD. There are 17 residues in the CDR3.

The gene calls are TRBV7-2 and TRBJ2-5; a possible D gene is TRBD2 (5 bases). Trimming removed 7 bases from V and 5 bases from J, with 20 bases in between. The CDR3 length is 15 residues. Per germline, CDR1 SGHTA and CDR2 FQGNSA. CDR3 protein: CASTQNVGSLETQYF. Written as DNA, the CDR3 is TGTGCCAGCACCCAGAATGTGGGGAGTTTGGAGACCCAGTACTTC.

The table lists this clonotype with a few counts. The V and J genes are TRBV11-2 and TRBJ2-7; a possible D gene is TRBD1 (5 bases). The CDR3 extends over 14 amino acids. The germline gives CDR1 SGHAT, CDR2 FQNNGV. V was trimmed by 5 bases and J by 2 bases, leaving 13 bases between them. The CDR3 loop is CASSRVGRAYEQYF. The DNA for the CDR3 is TGTGCCAGCAGCCGAGTCGGCAGGGCCTACGAGCAGTACTTC.

The chain is built from TRBV20-1 and TRBJ2-3, with TRBD2 matching over 10 bases. Germline V gives CDR1 DFQATT, CDR2 SNEGSKA (reference sequence). The CDR3 is made up of 15 amino acids. Unmatched junction bases numbered 6, after V lost 6 bases and J lost 0 bases. The CDR3 loop reads CSASSSGGSTDTQYF. CDR3 sequence (DNA): TGCAGTGCCAGCTCTAGCGGGGGCAGCACAGATACGCAGTATTTT.

The sample holds one count of this clonotype. The V call is TRBV6-4, the J call TRBJ2-2, with 10 bases identical to TRBD1. The CDR3 contains 17 residues. V shed 3 bases and J 6 bases; nucleotides not matched to a gene: 10. Germline V gives CDR1 MRHNA, CDR2 SNTAGT. In DNA, the CDR3 is TGTGCCAGCAGTGAACAAGCCGGGACAGGGGTAGCCGGGGAGCTGTTTTTT. Protein: CASSEQAGTGVAGELFF.